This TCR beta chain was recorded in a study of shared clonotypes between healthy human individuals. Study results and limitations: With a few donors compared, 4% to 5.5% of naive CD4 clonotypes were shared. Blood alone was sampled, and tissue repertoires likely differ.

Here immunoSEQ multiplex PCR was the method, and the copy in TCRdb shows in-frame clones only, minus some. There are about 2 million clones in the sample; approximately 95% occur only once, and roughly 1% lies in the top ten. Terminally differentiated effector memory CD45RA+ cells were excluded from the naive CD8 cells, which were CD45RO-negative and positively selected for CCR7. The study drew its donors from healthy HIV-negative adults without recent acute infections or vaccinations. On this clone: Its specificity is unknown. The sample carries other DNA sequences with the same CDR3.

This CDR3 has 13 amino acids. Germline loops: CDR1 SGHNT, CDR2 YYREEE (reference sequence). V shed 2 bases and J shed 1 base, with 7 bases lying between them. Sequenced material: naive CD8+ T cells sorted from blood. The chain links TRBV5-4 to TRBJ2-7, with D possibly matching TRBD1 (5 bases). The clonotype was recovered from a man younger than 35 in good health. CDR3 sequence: CASSFKGSYEQYF. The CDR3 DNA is TGTGCCAGCAGCTTTAAGGGGTCCTACGAGCAGTACTTC.